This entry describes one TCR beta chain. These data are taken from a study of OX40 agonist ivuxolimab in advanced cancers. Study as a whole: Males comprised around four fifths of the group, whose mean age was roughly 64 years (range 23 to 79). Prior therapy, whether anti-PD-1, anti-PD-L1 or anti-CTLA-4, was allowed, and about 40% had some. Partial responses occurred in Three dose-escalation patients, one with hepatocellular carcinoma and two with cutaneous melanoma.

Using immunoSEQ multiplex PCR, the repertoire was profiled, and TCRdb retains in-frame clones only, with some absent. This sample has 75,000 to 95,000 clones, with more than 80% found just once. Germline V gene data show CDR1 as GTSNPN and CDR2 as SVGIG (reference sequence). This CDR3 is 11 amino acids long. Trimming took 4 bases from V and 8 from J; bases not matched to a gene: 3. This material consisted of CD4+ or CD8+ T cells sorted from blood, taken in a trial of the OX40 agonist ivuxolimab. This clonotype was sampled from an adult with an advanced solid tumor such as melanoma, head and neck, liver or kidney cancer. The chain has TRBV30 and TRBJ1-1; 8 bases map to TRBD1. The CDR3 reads CAWTTGGEAFF. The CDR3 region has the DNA TGTGCCTGGACAACAGGGGGGGAAGCTTTCTTT.